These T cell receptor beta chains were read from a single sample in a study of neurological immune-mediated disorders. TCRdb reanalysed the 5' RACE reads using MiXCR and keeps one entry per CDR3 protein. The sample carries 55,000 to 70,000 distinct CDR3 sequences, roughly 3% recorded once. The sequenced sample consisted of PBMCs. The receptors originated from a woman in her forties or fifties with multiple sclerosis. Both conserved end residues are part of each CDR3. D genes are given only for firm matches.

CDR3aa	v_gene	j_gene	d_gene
CASSLAGTAYGYTF	TRBV12-3/TRBV12-4	TRBJ1-2	TRBD1
CSAPRQTANYGYTF	TRBV20-1	TRBJ1-2	.
CSARDSGGAVDTQYF	TRBV20-1	TRBJ2-3	TRBD2
CASSAGLAGGTQYF	TRBV5-6	TRBJ2-3	TRBD2
CSAETSGITDTQYF	TRBV20-1	TRBJ2-3	TRBD2
CASSTRTSPTGELFF	TRBV19	TRBJ2-2	TRBD2
CASMRTGGTGELFF	TRBV12-3/TRBV12-4	TRBJ2-2	TRBD1
CASRIDRGPYEQYF	TRBV6-2/TRBV6-3	TRBJ2-7	TRBD1
CASSLGGGNEQYF	TRBV7-9	TRBJ2-7	.
CASSLASGRTNEQFF	TRBV5-1	TRBJ2-1	TRBD2
CASSRRAGDPYEQYF	TRBV7-6	TRBJ2-7	TRBD2
CAGSTGAGNTIYF	TRBV2	TRBJ1-3	TRBD1
CSVNLAKNIQYF	TRBV29-1	TRBJ2-4	.
CASSRGDRESF	TRBV12-3/TRBV12-4	TRBJ2-7	TRBD1
CASSQGSGIAAYEQYF	TRBV4-1	TRBJ2-7	.
CASSLGPGNEQFF	TRBV5-1	TRBJ2-1	.
CASSYDRKGSSGRGQPQHF	TRBV6-2/TRBV6-3	TRBJ1-5	.
CSASGVTSPSGELFF	TRBV20-1	TRBJ2-2	TRBD2
CSVDRPGGTDTQYF	TRBV29-1	TRBJ2-3	.
CASSWGTPQETQYF	TRBV5-6	TRBJ2-5	.
CASSLLAGGRGETQYF	TRBV7-7	TRBJ2-5	TRBD2
CASRGTANTGELFF	TRBV5-1	TRBJ2-2	TRBD1
CASSPGDSRLYEQYF	TRBV12-3/TRBV12-4	TRBJ2-7	.
CASSHRDSQFF	TRBV28	TRBJ2-1	TRBD1
CASSPGGGAEAFF	TRBV3-1	TRBJ1-1	.
CASSEITGYSTEAFF	TRBV5-1	TRBJ1-1	.
CASSSQGTVGLGITEAFF	TRBV7-2	TRBJ1-1	.
CASRPIEGGNQPQHF	TRBV6-2/TRBV6-3	TRBJ1-5	.
CSVLGAGRAAGELFF	TRBV29-1	TRBJ2-2	.
CASSSYAAGGGYTF	TRBV7-2	TRBJ1-2	.
CASSSTGDGTEAFF	TRBV7-9	TRBJ1-1	TRBD1
CASSFDSNTEAFF	TRBV7-9	TRBJ1-1	.
CASSGTGAGNTEAFF	TRBV5-1	TRBJ1-1	TRBD1
CASSLYTASNTGELFF	TRBV5-1	TRBJ2-2	.
CDSSTTGTEAFF	TRBV7-2	TRBJ1-1	.
CSARAGAMNTEAFF	TRBV20-1	TRBJ1-1	.
CSVERGWRGTGGNTQYF	TRBV29-1	TRBJ2-5	.
CASGEQGATEAFF	TRBV7-9	TRBJ1-1	TRBD1
CASSLASGNTEAFF	TRBV7-2	TRBJ1-1	.
CASSLGASLGPYWYF	TRBV5-5	TRBJ2-7	.
CASSQDTSGRAFYNEQFF	TRBV4-1	TRBJ2-1	TRBD2
CASNLGVETQYF	TRBV6-2/TRBV6-3	TRBJ2-5	.
CAIDGGEETQYF	TRBV7-2	TRBJ2-5	.
CASSQGLAGVREQFF	TRBV6-2/TRBV6-3	TRBJ2-1	TRBD2
CSARDPIYTQYF	TRBV20-1	TRBJ2-3	.